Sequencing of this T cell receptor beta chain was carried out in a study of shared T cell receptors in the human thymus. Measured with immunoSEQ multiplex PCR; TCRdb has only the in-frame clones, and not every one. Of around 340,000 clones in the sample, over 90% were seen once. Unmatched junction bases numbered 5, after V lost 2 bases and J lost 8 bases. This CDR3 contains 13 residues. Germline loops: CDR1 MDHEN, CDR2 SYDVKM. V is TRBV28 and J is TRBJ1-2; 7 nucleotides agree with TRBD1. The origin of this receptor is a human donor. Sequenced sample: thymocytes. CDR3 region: CASSLKGARGYTF. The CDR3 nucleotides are TGTGCCAGCAGTTTAAAGGGGGCCAGAGGCTACACCTTC.